These 27 T cell receptor beta chains were all obtained from the same sample, sequenced in a study of blood T cell repertoires in COVID-19. Clones were sequenced by immunoSEQ multiplex PCR, and TCRdb holds only the in-frame ones, with some missing. Of 250,000 to 400,000 clones listed, about 90% are singletons. The sample consisted of peripheral blood. The receptors were sampled from a woman in her 30s with COVID-19, enrolled during active disease.

The V call is TRBV5-1, the J call TRBJ1-2, with 8 bases lining up with TRBD1. Germline V gene lookup returns CDR1 SGHRS and CDR2 YFSETQ. J was trimmed by 1 base and V by 4 bases; bases with no gene match: 6. There are 15 residues in the CDR3. CDR3 DNA sequence: TGCGCCAGCAGCCAGGGACAGGCGATTAACTATGGCTACACCTTC. It is translated as CASSQGQAINYGYTF.

The chain carries TRBV30 and TRBJ1-5; TRBD1 agrees at 7 bases. This CDR3 has 13 amino acids. The germline gives CDR1 GTSNPN, CDR2 SVGIG (reference sequence). The V and J ends lost 4 bases and 2 bases, in that order; junction bases with no gene match: 2. CDR3 coding DNA: TGTGCCTGGACAGGGGGTCGCAATCAGCCCCAGCATTTT. It translates to CAWTGGRNQPQHF.

The chain joins TRBV19 to TRBJ2-1; D gene uncertain. The CDR3 has 14 residues. V gave up 4 bases and J gave up 6 bases, with 13 bases separating them. Germline loops: CDR1 LNHDA, CDR2 SQIVND (reference sequence). This CDR3 is CASSRGLTGNEQFF. The CDR3 DNA reads TGTGCCAGTAGTAGAGGCCTTACGGGCAATGAGCAGTTCTTC.

The genes are TRBV6-1 and TRBJ1-1, with TRBD1 matching 8 bases. CDR1 is MNHNS and CDR2 is SASEGT in the germline V gene. With V trimmed by 0 bases and J by 1 base, 10 bases remained unmatched. This CDR3 has 18 amino acids. CDR3: CASSEASTGGLRNTEAFF. Here the CDR3 DNA reads TGTGCCAGCAGTGAAGCCTCAACAGGGGGACTAAGGAACACTGAAGCTTTCTTT.

The rearrangement links TRBV29-1 to TRBJ2-1; TRBD1 matches at 9 bases. Germline CDR1 is SQVTM and CDR2 is ANQGSEA. V was clipped by 5 bases and J by 3 bases; unmatched bases: 5. The CDR3 consists of 14 residues. In DNA, the CDR3 is TGCAGCGTTTTTTCGGACAGGGGCTACAATGAGCAGTTCTTC. Its translation is CSVFSDRGYNEQFF.

The gene calls are TRBV28 and TRBJ2-7, with D perhaps matching TRBD1 (6 bases). Germline loops: CDR1 MDHEN, CDR2 SYDVKM. The CDR3 is 15 residues long. V lost 7 bases and J 0 bases, leaving 16 bases between the germline ends. The DNA of the CDR3 is TGTGCCAGCAATACCGGGACACCCAGCTCCTACGAGCAGTACTTC. It encodes CASNTGTPSSYEQYF.

The rearrangement links TRBV6-5 to TRBJ2-3, with 7 bases matching TRBD1. The length of the CDR3 is 16 residues. Germline CDR1 reads MNHEY; CDR2 reads SVGAGI. Losses at the gene ends were 4 bases for V and 5 bases for J; bases not matched to a gene: 12. The CDR3 is CASSSRTGGMGDTQYF. The DNA for the CDR3 is TGTGCCAGCAGTTCCAGGACAGGCGGAATGGGAGATACGCAGTATTTT.

The chain carries TRBV7-9 and TRBJ2-1; 7 nucleotides agree with TRBD2. Per the germline V gene, CDR1 is SEHNR and CDR2 is FQNEAQ (reference sequence). The CDR3 is made up of 15 amino acids. V lost 2 bases and J lost 8; bases outside the gene matches: 9. The CDR3, as DNA: TGTGCCAGCAGCTTACGTAGCGGGCAAGTCGATGAGCAGTTCTTC. The encoded protein is CASSLRSGQVDEQFF.

By share of the sample, this clone is medium-sized. Within the sample, other DNA sequences also encode this same CDR3. The chain uses TRBV12-3 or TRBV12-4 and TRBJ1-3; D is uncertain. Trimming cost V 7 bases and J 0 bases, with 7 bases left between them. This CDR3 is built from 13 residues. Here the CDR3 reads CASTRDSGNTIYF. The CDR3 DNA is TGTGCCAGCACGCGGGACTCTGGAAACACCATATATTTT.

The chain is built from TRBV29-1 and TRBJ1-1; 9 bases are a match to TRBD1. V trimming: 7 bases; J trimming: 1 base; junction bases outside the gene matches: 7. The CDR3 consists of 14 residues. CDR1 and CDR2 (germline): SQVTM, ANQGSEA. The CDR3 spells CSGTQGAQNTEAFF. The CDR3 DNA is TGCAGCGGAACACAGGGGGCCCAGAACACTGAAGCTTTCTTT.

This sequence joins TRBV29-1 and TRBJ1-2; D is unresolved. Germline V gene lookup returns CDR1 SQVTM and CDR2 ANQGSEA. The CDR3 consists of 9 residues. V gave up 4 bases and J gave up 6 bases, with 3 bases separating them. The CDR3 bases are TGCAGCGTTGTTAATGGCTACACCTTC. It encodes CSVVNGYTF.

This rearrangement joins TRBV6-1 to TRBJ1-1; D unresolved. The germline CDR1 and CDR2 sequences are MNHNS and SASEGT. The CDR3 totals 14 residues. Trimming cost V 2 bases and J 11 bases, with 18 bases left between them. The DNA of the CDR3 is TGTGCCAGCAGTGAAAAATCGGGGAGGCGAGAGGCTTTCTTT. This codes for CASSEKSGRREAFF.

The rearrangement uses TRBV6-4 and TRBJ2-2; D possibly corresponds to TRBD2 (6 bases). In germline, CDR1 is MRHNA, CDR2 SNTAGT. Trimming pared 6 bases from V and 6 bases from J, leaving 17 bases between. The CDR3 is made up of 15 amino acids. CDR3 sequence: CASSLMAGSAGELFF. In DNA form, the CDR3 reads TGTGCCAGCAGCCTCATGGCGGGATCGGCCGGGGAGCTGTTTTTT.

The chain uses TRBV30 and TRBJ2-7; weak D call: TRBD1 (6 bases). CDR1 and CDR2 from the germline V gene are GTSNPN and SVGIG (reference sequence). V lost 4 bases and J 0 bases, leaving 13 bases between the germline ends. The CDR3 totals 14 residues. The chain's CDR3 is CAWTDRKGSYEQYF. In DNA, the CDR3 is TGTGCCTGGACCGACAGGAAGGGCTCCTACGAGCAGTACTTC.

The chain uses TRBV5-1 and TRBJ2-5; 9 bases are a match to TRBD2. The CDR3 runs 15 residues. The V segment lost 4 bases and the J segment 5 bases; nucleotides outside the gene matches: 9. Germline-derived CDR1 and CDR2 are SGHRS and YFSETQ. The CDR3 sequence is CASSGGGRAAETQYF. CDR3 nucleotide sequence: TGCGCCAGCAGCGGTGGCGGGAGGGCCGCGGAGACCCAGTACTTC. Combining the CDR3 with reference TRBV5-1 and TRBJ2-5 gives the whole variable domain KAGVTQTPRYLIKTRGQQVTLSCSPISGHRSVSWYQQTPGQGLQFLFEYFSETQRNKGNFPGRFSGRQFSNSRSEMNVSTLELGDSALYLCASSGGGRAAETQYFGPGTRLLVL.

V gene TRBV4-2 combines with J gene TRBJ1-2; a weak D match, TRBD1 (5 bases). The CDR3 covers 14 residues. CDR1 and CDR2 from the germline V gene are LGHNA and YNFKEQ. V was shortened by 1 base and J by 6 bases, with 12 bases between the two germline ends. The CDR3 region has the DNA TGTGCCAGCAGCCAAGTCCGGGGGTCGGATGGCTACACCTTC. Translating it yields CASSQVRGSDGYTF.

The chain combines TRBV5-5 with TRBJ1-1, with 9 bases identical to TRBD1. Germline V gene lookup returns CDR1 SGHKS and CDR2 YYEKEE (reference sequence). This CDR3 contains 14 residues. With 6 bases clipped from V and 8 bases from J, the junction kept 11 bases outside the gene matches. The CDR3 DNA reads as TGTGCCAGCACCCCGAGGGGGGACAGGGAAGAAGCTTTCTTT. This encodes CASTPRGDREEAFF.

The rearrangement uses TRBV7-9 and TRBJ2-2; perhaps TRBD1 as D (6 bases). Trimming took off 4 bases at V and 4 bases at J, with 13 bases between the two ends. Germline V lookup: CDR1 SEHNR, CDR2 FQNEAQ (reference sequence). The CDR3 covers 15 residues. Here the CDR3 reads CASSSTGSGTGELFF. As DNA, the CDR3 is TGTGCCAGCAGCTCAACAGGGTCGGGCACCGGGGAGCTGTTTTTT. The whole variable domain, remainder taken from reference TRBV7-9 and TRBJ2-2, is DTGVSQNPRHKITKRGQNVTFRCDPISEHNRLYWYRQTLGQGPEFLTYFQNEAQLEKSRLLSDRFSAERPKGSFSTLEIQRTEQGDSAMYLCASSSTGSGTGELFFGEGSRLTVL.

The chain uses TRBV27 and TRBJ2-7; TRBD1 might be the D (5 bases). V lost 6 bases and J 7 bases, leaving 22 bases between the germline ends. This CDR3 spans 15 amino acids. CDR1 MNHEY and CDR2 SMNVEV come from the germline V gene (reference sequence). DNA of the CDR3: TGTGCCAGCAGCGAACCCAGGGATGCCTGGCGGGAGCAGTACTTC. Its protein product is CASSEPRDAWREQYF.

This clone was detected once. This chain connects TRBV2 to TRBJ2-7; 9 nucleotides agree with TRBD2. The length of the CDR3 is 16 residues. The junction had 11 bases not matched to a gene; V was cut back by 6 bases and J by 2 bases. In germline, CDR1 is SNHLY, CDR2 FYNNEI. The chain's CDR3 is CASRPLTIAGAYEQYF. For the CDR3, the DNA is TGTGCCAGCAGGCCTTTGACTATAGCGGGAGCCTACGAGCAGTACTTC.

The V gene is TRBV24-1, the J gene TRBJ2-7; possible D gene TRBD1, 5 bases. The CDR3 is 15 residues long. Germline loops: CDR1 KGHDR, CDR2 SFDVKD. With 4 bases removed from V and 2 bases from J, the gap between germline ends came to 14 bases. CDR3 loop: CATSDREQTAYEQYF. The DNA for the CDR3 is TGTGCCACCAGTGACCGAGAACAGACAGCCTACGAGCAGTACTTC.

The CDR3 loop reads CASSPQTGYYGYTF. CDR3 DNA: TGTGCCAGCAGCCCCCAGACAGGTTACTATGGCTACACCTTC. The chain recombines TRBV13 with TRBJ1-2, with TRBD1 as a possible D gene (6 bases). In germline, CDR1 is PRHDT, CDR2 FYEKMQ (reference sequence). Between the trimmed V and J ends, which lost 5 bases and 3 bases, there was a span of 13 bases. The CDR3 loop spans 14 amino acids.

The V call is TRBV7-9, the J call TRBJ2-1; maybe TRBD2 (7 bases). Germline lookup yields CDR1 SEHNR and CDR2 FQNEAQ (reference sequence). This CDR3 has 16 residues. Trimming removed 3 bases from V and 4 bases from J, with 16 bases in between. CDR3 protein: CASSFGGLAVYNEQFF. Written as DNA, the CDR3 is TGTGCCAGCAGCTTCGGGGGGCTAGCGGTTTACAATGAGCAGTTCTTC.

The J gene is TRBJ1-6, the V gene TRBV14; D may be TRBD1 (5 bases). V dropped 1 base and J dropped 9 bases, with 25 bases sitting between them. Germline values: CDR1 SGHDN, CDR2 FVKESK. The CDR3 spans 19 residues. CDR3 nucleotide sequence: TGTGCCAGCAGCCAAGGACCGGGACGAGGTTGGATGGGGGGTTCACCCCTCCACTTT. This codes for CASSQGPGRGWMGGSPLHF. Supplemented by reference TRBV14 and TRBJ1-6, the full variable domain reads EAGVTQFPSHSVIEKGQTVTLRCDPISGHDNLYWYRRVMGKEIKFLLHFVKESKQDESGMPNNRFLAERTGGTYSTLKVQPAELEDSGVYFCASSQGPGRGWMGGSPLHFGNGTRLTVT.

The chain recombines TRBV27 with TRBJ2-3; tentatively, D is TRBD2 (5 bases). The germline V gene encodes CDR1 MNHEY and CDR2 SMNVEV (reference sequence). The length of the CDR3 is 14 residues. The V and J ends lost 3 bases and 4 bases respectively, with 11 bases between them. This chain's CDR3 is CASSFGVGADTQYF. CDR3 coding DNA: TGTGCCAGCAGTTTCGGCGTGGGAGCAGATACGCAGTATTTT.

The V gene is TRBV28, the J gene TRBJ2-7; 8 bases match TRBD1. CDR1 MDHEN and CDR2 SYDVKM come from the germline V gene. The CDR3 runs to 18 residues. V was clipped by 3 bases and J by 2 bases; unmatched bases: 15. CDR3 residues: CASSFQITSGQVTYEQYF. CDR3 in DNA: TGTGCCAGCAGTTTCCAGATTACCTCGGGACAGGTTACCTACGAGCAGTACTTC.

The gene calls are TRBV4-2 and TRBJ1-2; D is undetermined. Germline CDR1 is LGHNA and CDR2 is YNFKEQ. V was shortened by 0 bases and J by 1 base, with 9 bases between the two germline ends. The CDR3 is 15 residues long. This CDR3 is CASSQDRTFNYGYTF. Written as DNA, the CDR3 is TGTGCCAGCAGCCAAGATCGAACTTTTAACTATGGCTACACCTTC.